Sequencing of this T cell receptor (beta chain) was carried out in a study of T cells after yellow fever vaccination. The 5'RACE template-switching step produced TCR cDNA and added a universal primer site and UMIs. TCRdb ran MiXCR on the 5' RACE reads and lists one entry per CDR3 protein. The sample holds 250,000 to 300,000 distinct CDR3 sequences; roughly 5.2% are singletons and the top ten take around 3.3%. V lost 7 bases, J lost 8 bases, and 9 bases lay in between. The CDR3 sequence is 11 residues long. Germline lookup yields CDR1 MNHNY and CDR2 SVGAGI (reference sequence). The chain is built from TRBV6-6 and TRBJ2-4; possible D gene TRBD1, 5 bases. The receptor was isolated from a man between 18 and 35 years old who received the YFV17D yellow fever vaccine. This sample comprised CD4+ T cells sorted from PBMCs, obtained on the day of the yellow fever booster vaccination. CDR3 sequence: CASTRADIQYF. DNA for the CDR3: TGTGCCAGCACCAGGGCGGACATTCAGTACTTC.